Sequencing of this T cell receptor (beta chain) was carried out in a study of a mutant IDH1 vaccine in newly diagnosed glioma. Background on the study: Patients came in for eight vaccinations, in weeks 1, 3, 5, 7, 11, 15, 19 and 23. Previous treatment comprised radiotherapy, temozolomide, or both, mostly both.

With respect to this clone: Its target is unknown.

As for time point: week 5, during vaccination. All doses held 300 ug of mutant IDH1 20-mer peptide, with topical imiquimod. The astrocytomas were IDH1-mutant, ATRX-negative, and WHO grade 3 or 4. TCRdb's copy holds only in-frame clones and misses some; the assay was immunoSEQ multiplex PCR. The sample includes about 36,000 clones, roughly 81% of them seen just once. Germline V gene lookup returns CDR1 MNHEY and CDR2 SVGAGI. V lost 2 bases, J lost 4 bases, and 7 bases lay in between. The CDR3 is 13 residues long. The TCR originated in a man over 45 with glioma. The chain is built from TRBV6-5 and TRBJ2-3; D remains unclear. The material was PBMCs, obtained from a glioma patient whose treatment included an IDH1 peptide vaccine. CDR3 sequence reads: CASSYPLADTQYF. CDR3 nucleotide sequence: TGTGCCAGCAGTTACCCCCTGGCAGATACGCAGTATTTT.